These T cell receptor beta chains were read from a single sample in a study of lymphopenia after photon versus proton radiotherapy. Some clones are missing from TCRdb's copy, which holds only in-frame ones; the method was immunoSEQ multiplex PCR. The table includes approximately 170,000 clones, approximately 90% detected once. Specimen: peripheral blood, collected from a patient treated with photon-based radiotherapy. All receptors come from a man in his fifties with gastric cancer. The CDR3 runs from the conserved cysteine through the conserved F or W. Each record gives: V gene, D gene, J gene, clone size, CDR3 protein, CDR3 DNA. The D gene is left open where the match is weak. Some rows have no size entry. The others give once, few or many, or a class for an expanded clone.

>TRBV6-1|-|TRBJ2-7|few
CASAALYEQYF
TGTGCCAGTGCGGCCTTATACGAGCAGTACTTC
>TRBV27|TRBD1|TRBJ2-3|-
CASSAPGQGTDTQYF
TGTGCCAGCAGTGCCCCGGGACAGGGGACAGATACGCAGTATTTT
>TRBV14|-|TRBJ2-3|-
CASSQVGYPVGDTQYF
TGTGCCAGCAGCCAAGTGGGCTATCCCGTCGGAGATACGCAGTATTTT
>TRBV5-6|TRBD2|TRBJ2-7|-
CASSFGAGGFYEQYF
TGTGCCAGCAGCTTTGGGGCGGGAGGCTTCTACGAGCAGTACTTC
>TRBV10-2|-|TRBJ2-4|-
CASSESRGNIQYF
TGCGCCAGCAGTGAGTCGCGAGGGAACATTCAGTACTTC
>TRBV7-6|TRBD1|TRBJ2-1|once
CASSGRQGAWGEQFF
TGTGCCAGCAGCGGCCGACAGGGGGCCTGGGGTGAGCAGTTCTTC
>TRBV19|TRBD2|TRBJ2-5|-
CASSIGGGRAQETQYF
TGTGCCAGTAGTATAGGAGGCGGGAGGGCCCAAGAGACCCAGTACTTC
>TRBV4-1|-|TRBJ1-1|-
CASSRPGNTEAFF
TGCGCCAGCAGCCGTCCAGGGAACACTGAAGCTTTCTTT
>TRBV6-5|-|TRBJ1-1|-
CASSYSDGMNTEAFF
TGTGCCAGCAGTTACTCTGACGGCATGAACACTGAAGCTTTCTTT
>TRBV6-6|-|TRBJ1-1|-
CASSYQSMNTEAFF
TGTGCCAGCAGTTACCAGTCAATGAACACTGAAGCTTTCTTT
>TRBV7-3|-|TRBJ1-1|-
CASSLQGMENTEAFF
TGTGCCAGCAGCTTACAGGGGATGGAGAACACTGAAGCTTTCTTT
>TRBV5-4|TRBD1|TRBJ2-2|-
CASSGRTGPNTGELFF
TGTGCCAGCAGCGGCAGGACAGGGCCAAACACCGGGGAGCTGTTTTTT
>TRBV7-9|-|TRBJ2-1|-
CASSPTGSTQFF
TGTGCCAGCAGCCCCACGGGGTCCACCCAGTTCTTC
>TRBV7-2|TRBD1|TRBJ2-3|-
CASSLAGRGWDTQYF
TGTGCCAGCAGCTTAGCAGGCAGGGGGTGGGATACGCAGTATTTT
>TRBV15|-|TRBJ2-1|-
CATSRDTGLSYNEQFF
TGTGCCACCAGCAGAGATACTGGGCTTTCCTACAATGAGCAGTTCTTC
>TRBV7-9|-|TRBJ2-7|-
CASSLSRSNGEQYF
TGTGCCAGCAGCTTATCTAGGTCGAATGGAGAGCAGTACTTC
>TRBV20-1|-|TRBJ2-7|-
CSARTSYEQYF
TGCAGTGCCAGGACTTCCTACGAGCAGTACTTC
>TRBV29-1|TRBD2|TRBJ2-1|-
CSVQRTSGYNEQFF
TGCAGCGTACAAAGGACTAGCGGATACAATGAGCAGTTCTTC
>TRBV4-3|-|TRBJ1-4|-
CASSQDTAWTNEKLFF
TGCGCCAGCAGCCAAGATACGGCCTGGACTAATGAAAAACTGTTTTTT
>TRBV7-9|TRBD1|TRBJ1-4|-
CASRGDRGNEKLFF
TGTGCCAGCAGGGGGGACAGGGGGAATGAAAAACTGTTTTTT
>TRBV5-1|-|TRBJ2-5|-
CASSLVGETQYF
TGCGCCAGCAGCTTGGTAGGGGAGACCCAGTACTTC
>TRBV7-2|-|TRBJ2-7|-
CASSPNLGFYEQYF
TGTGCCAGCAGCCCAAACCTGGGGTTCTACGAGCAGTACTTC
>TRBV7-6|TRBD2|TRBJ2-1|-
CASSLTAGRGNEQFF
TGTGCCAGCAGCTTGACCGCCGGGCGGGGGAATGAGCAGTTCTTC
>TRBV11-3|TRBD2|TRBJ2-7|-
CASSLRGEEQYF
TGTGCCAGCAGTCTCCGGGGGGAGGAGCAGTACTTC
>TRBV9|TRBD1|TRBJ2-5|-
CASSFGTGETSQYF
TGTGCCAGCAGCTTCGGGACAGGCGAAACATCCCAGTACTTC
>TRBV11-3|TRBD1|TRBJ2-1|-
CASSRQGGASDEQFF
TGTGCCAGCAGCCGACAGGGGGGGGCTAGCGATGAGCAGTTCTTC
>TRBV9|-|TRBJ2-1|-
CASSVAGTGYNEQFF
TGTGCCAGCAGCGTAGCCGGGACTGGATACAATGAGCAGTTCTTC
>TRBV9|TRBD2|TRBJ2-3|-
CASSVDGRSDTQYF
TGTGCCAGCAGCGTAGACGGGAGGTCAGATACGCAGTATTTT
>TRBV14|TRBD2|TRBJ2-7|-
CASSQAGGYEQYF
TGTGCCAGCAGCCAAGCCGGGGGGTACGAGCAGTACTTC
>TRBV27|-|TRBJ2-3|-
CASSQRVRGAGDTQYF
TGTGCCAGCAGTCAACGAGTCAGGGGGGCAGGAGATACGCAGTATTTT
>TRBV25-1|TRBD2|TRBJ2-1|-
CASSEIQGTSYVYEQFF
TGTGCCAGCAGTGAAATCCAGGGGACTAGTTATGTCTATGAGCAGTTCTTC
>TRBV5-6|-|TRBJ1-2|-
CASSLLKGSYGYTF
TGTGCCAGCAGCTTGTTGAAAGGGTCCTATGGCTACACCTTC
>TRBV15|TRBD2|TRBJ2-2|-
CATSSLAGSSNGELFF
TGTGCCACCAGCTCCCTAGCGGGATCTTCCAACGGGGAGCTGTTTTTT
>TRBV5-6|TRBD2|TRBJ2-1|-
CASSTARGGYNEQFF
TGTGCCAGCAGCACCGCGCGGGGGGGATACAATGAGCAGTTCTTC
>TRBV28|-|TRBJ1-1|-
CASSLTDTEAFF
TGTGCCAGCAGTTTAACAGATACTGAAGCTTTCTTT
>TRBV9|TRBD2|TRBJ2-1|-
CASSGGLVANEQFF
TGTGCCAGCAGCGGGGGACTAGTTGCGAATGAGCAGTTCTTC
>TRBV2|-|TRBJ2-3|-
CASSERLRGDTQYF
TGTGCCAGCAGTGAGAGACTCCGCGGAGATACGCAGTATTTT
>TRBV5-1|-|TRBJ2-3|once
CASSLASIGYRRSTQYF
TGCGCCAGCAGCTTGGCCTCGATAGGATACCGCCGCAGTACGCAGTATTTT
>TRBV2|TRBD2|TRBJ2-3|-
CASSALTGGADTQYF
TGTGCCAGCAGTGCCCTGACGGGAGGGGCAGATACGCAGTATTTT
>TRBV4-2|TRBD1|TRBJ1-1|once
CASSQGTGGADTEAFF
TGTGCCAGCAGCCAAGGGACAGGGGGAGCGGACACTGAAGCTTTCTTT
>TRBV19|TRBD2|TRBJ2-1|-
CASTSDQNNEQFF
TGTGCCAGCACTAGCGATCAAAACAATGAGCAGTTCTTC
>TRBV18|-|TRBJ1-4|-
CASSPTELNEKLFF
TGTGCCAGCTCACCAACAGAACTAAATGAAAAACTGTTTTTT
>TRBV7-9|-|TRBJ2-2|-
CASSLWGGTNTGELFF
TGTGCCAGCAGCTTATGGGGAGGTACGAACACCGGGGAGCTGTTTTTT